This is a list of T cell receptor beta chains from one sample in a study of blood T cell repertoires in COVID-19. The method was immunoSEQ multiplex PCR; TCRdb's version includes in-frame clones alone and lacks a portion of them. The table has around 110,000 clones, approximately 80% seen once. Sequencing was performed on peripheral blood. These receptors came from a woman aged 60-75 years with acute or convalescent COVID-19. Both conserved end residues are part of each CDR3. Fields, in order: V gene, J gene, clone size, D gene, CDR3 DNA, CDR3 protein. The D gene is left open where the match is weak. The listing skips clone size in some rows; elsewhere it reads once, few, many or a size class.

TRBV7-9	TRBJ2-2	NA	TRBD2	TGTGCCAGCAGCTTAGGACTAGCGGATGGCACCGGGGAGCTGTTTTTT	CASSLGLADGTGELFF
TRBV11-2	TRBJ1-3	NA	NA	TGTGCCAGCAGCATCAATCGGGGGGGAAACACCATATATTTT	CASSINRGGNTIYF
TRBV6-5	TRBJ1-4	NA	NA	TGTGCCAGCAGGAAAACAGGGTCGAATAATGAAAAACTGTTTTTT	CASRKTGSNNEKLFF
TRBV6-5	TRBJ1-3	NA	NA	TGTGCCAGCAGTTACCCAGGGGCTGGAAACACCATATATTTT	CASSYPGAGNTIYF
TRBV2	TRBJ2-1	once	TRBD2	TGTGCCAGCAGTGGGTTGCTAGCGGGGAGTAATGAGCAGTTCTTC	CASSGLLAGSNEQFF
TRBV6-5	TRBJ2-1	few	NA	TGTGCCAGCAGTTACTCTCCGGACTCCGCCGGCGGTGAGCAGTTCTTC	CASSYSPDSAGGEQFF
TRBV15	TRBJ1-1	NA	NA	TGTGCCACCAGCAGAGTAGGGGCAGCAGATGTGAACACTGAAGCTTTCTTT	CATSRVGAADVNTEAFF
TRBV5-5	TRBJ1-1	NA	TRBD1	TGTGCCAGCAGCCCGACAGGGGAGTGGCACACTGAAGCTTTCTTT	CASSPTGEWHTEAFF
TRBV5-4	TRBJ2-1	NA	NA	TGTGCCAGCACCGGGAATAGCGGTGAGCAGTTCTTC	CASTGNSGEQFF
TRBV12-5	TRBJ2-5	NA	NA	TGTGCTAGTGCTTTACTACCGAATGACGGGGAGACCCAGTACTTC	CASALLPNDGETQYF
TRBV6-5	TRBJ2-1	NA	TRBD1	TGTGCCAGCAGCGACCTGGGACAGTGGTCAAATGAGCAGTTCTTC	CASSDLGQWSNEQFF
TRBV5-1	TRBJ1-4	NA	NA	TGCGCCAGCAGCCAACAGGGTTTTGCAACTAATGAAAAACTGTTTTTT	CASSQQGFATNEKLFF